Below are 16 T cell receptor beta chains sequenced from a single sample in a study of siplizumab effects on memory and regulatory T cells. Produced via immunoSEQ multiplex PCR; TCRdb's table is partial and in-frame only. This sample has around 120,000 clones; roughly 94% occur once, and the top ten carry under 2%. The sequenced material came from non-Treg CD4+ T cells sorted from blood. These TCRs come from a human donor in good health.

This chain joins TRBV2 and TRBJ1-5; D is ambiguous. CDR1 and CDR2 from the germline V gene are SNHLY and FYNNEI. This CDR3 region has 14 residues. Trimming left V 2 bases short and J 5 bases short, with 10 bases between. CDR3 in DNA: TGTGCCAGCAGTGAATTGTCCCTGGATCAGCCCCAGCATTTT. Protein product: CASSELSLDQPQHF.

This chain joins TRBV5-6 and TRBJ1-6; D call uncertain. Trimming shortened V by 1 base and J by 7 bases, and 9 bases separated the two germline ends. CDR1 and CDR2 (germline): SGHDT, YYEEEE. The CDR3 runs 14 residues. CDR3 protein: CASSLRVGNSPLHF. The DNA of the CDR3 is TGTGCCAGCAGCTTGAGGGTTGGCAATTCACCCCTCCACTTT.

The chain's CDR3 is CASSQKGQGRETQYF. In DNA, the CDR3 is TGCGCCAGCAGCCAAAAGGGACAGGGGAGAGAGACCCAGTACTTC. The rearrangement joins TRBV4-1 to TRBJ2-5, with 10 nucleotides matching TRBD1. With V trimmed by 2 bases and J by 4 bases, 4 bases remained unmatched. Germline V gives CDR1 MGHRA, CDR2 YSYEKL. The CDR3 spans 15 residues.

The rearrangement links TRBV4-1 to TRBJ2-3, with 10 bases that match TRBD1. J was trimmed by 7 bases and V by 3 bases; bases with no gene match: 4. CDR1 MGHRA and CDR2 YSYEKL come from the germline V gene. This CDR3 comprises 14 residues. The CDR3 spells CASSQPGQGYTQYF. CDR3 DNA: TGCGCCAGCAGCCAGCCGGGACAGGGGTATACGCAGTATTTT.

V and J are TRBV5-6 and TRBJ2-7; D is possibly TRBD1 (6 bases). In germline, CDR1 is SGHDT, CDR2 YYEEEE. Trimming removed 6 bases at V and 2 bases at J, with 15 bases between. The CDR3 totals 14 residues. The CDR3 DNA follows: TGTGCCAGCACCTTATCCGGGACACCCTACGAGCAGTACTTC. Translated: CASTLSGTPYEQYF.

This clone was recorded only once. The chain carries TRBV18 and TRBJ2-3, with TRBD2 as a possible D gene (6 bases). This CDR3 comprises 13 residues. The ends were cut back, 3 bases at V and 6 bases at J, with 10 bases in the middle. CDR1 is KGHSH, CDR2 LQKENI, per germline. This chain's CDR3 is CASSPMGLDTQYF. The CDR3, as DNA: TGTGCCAGCTCACCGATGGGACTGGATACGCAGTATTTT.

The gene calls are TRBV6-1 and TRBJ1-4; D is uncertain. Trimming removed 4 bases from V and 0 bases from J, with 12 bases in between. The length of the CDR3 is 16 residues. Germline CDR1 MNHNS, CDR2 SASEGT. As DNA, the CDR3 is TGTGCCAGCAGTGTACACAGTCAGGCAACTAATGAAAAACTGTTTTTT. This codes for CASSVHSQATNEKLFF.

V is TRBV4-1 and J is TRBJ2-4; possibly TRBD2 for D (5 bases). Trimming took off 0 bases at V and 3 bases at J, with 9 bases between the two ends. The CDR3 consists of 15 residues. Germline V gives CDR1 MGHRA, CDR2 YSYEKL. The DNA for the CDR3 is TGCGCCAGCAGCCAAGATAGGACTGGCAAAAACATTCAGTACTTC. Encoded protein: CASSQDRTGKNIQYF.

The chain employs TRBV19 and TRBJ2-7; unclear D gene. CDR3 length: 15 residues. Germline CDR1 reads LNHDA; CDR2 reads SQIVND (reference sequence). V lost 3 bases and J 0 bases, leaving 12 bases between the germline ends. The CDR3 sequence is CASSITAQSSYEQYF. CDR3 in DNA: TGTGCCAGTAGTATTACAGCCCAGAGCTCCTACGAGCAGTACTTC.

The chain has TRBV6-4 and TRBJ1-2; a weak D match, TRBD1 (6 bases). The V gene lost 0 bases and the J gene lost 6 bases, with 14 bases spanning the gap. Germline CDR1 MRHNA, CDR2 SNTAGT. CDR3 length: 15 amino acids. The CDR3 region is CASSDSRRGSDGYTF. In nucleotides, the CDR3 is TGTGCCAGCAGTGACTCACGCAGGGGAAGTGATGGCTACACCTTC.

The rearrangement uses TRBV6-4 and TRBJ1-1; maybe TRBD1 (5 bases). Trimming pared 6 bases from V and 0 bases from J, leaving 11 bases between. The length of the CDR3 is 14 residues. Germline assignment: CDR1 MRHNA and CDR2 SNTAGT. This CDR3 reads CASRVGGMNTEAFF. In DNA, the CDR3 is TGTGCCAGCAGGGTGGGGGGGATGAACACTGAAGCTTTCTTT.

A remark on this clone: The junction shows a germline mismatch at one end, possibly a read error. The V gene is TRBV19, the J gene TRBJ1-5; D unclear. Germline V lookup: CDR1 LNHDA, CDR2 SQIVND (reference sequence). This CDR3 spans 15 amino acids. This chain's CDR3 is CANSIPLYSNQPQHF. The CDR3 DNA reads TGTGCCAATAGTATACCACTGTATAGCAATCAGCCCCAGCATTTT.

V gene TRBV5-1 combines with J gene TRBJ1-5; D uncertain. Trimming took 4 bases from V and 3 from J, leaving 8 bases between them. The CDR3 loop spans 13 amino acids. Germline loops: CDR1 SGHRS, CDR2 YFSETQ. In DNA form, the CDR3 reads TGCGCCAGCAGCACAGCGTCCAATCAGCCCCAGCATTTT. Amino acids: CASSTASNQPQHF.

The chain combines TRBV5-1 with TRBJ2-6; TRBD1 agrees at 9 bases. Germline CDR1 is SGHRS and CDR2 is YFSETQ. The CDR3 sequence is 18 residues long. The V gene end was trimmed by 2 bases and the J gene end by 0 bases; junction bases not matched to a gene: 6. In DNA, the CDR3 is TGCGCCAGCAGCTTATCCGGGACAGGGACCTCTGGGGCCAACGTCCTGACTTTC. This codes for CASSLSGTGTSGANVLTF.

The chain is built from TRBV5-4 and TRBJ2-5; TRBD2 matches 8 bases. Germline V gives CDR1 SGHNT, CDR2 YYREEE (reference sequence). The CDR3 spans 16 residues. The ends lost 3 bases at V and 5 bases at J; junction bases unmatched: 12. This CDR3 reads CASSSSGSRIWETQYF. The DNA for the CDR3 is TGTGCCAGCAGCTCAAGCGGGAGCCGCATATGGGAGACCCAGTACTTC.

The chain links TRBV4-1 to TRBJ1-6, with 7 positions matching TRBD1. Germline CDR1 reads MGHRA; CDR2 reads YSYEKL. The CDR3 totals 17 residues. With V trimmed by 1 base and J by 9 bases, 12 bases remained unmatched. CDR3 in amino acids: CASSQALGQPSLSPLHF. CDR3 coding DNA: TGCGCCAGCAGCCAAGCGCTGGGACAGCCCAGCCTTTCACCCCTCCACTTT.